These T cell receptor beta chains were read from a single sample in a study of blood T cell repertoires in COVID-19. Assay: immunoSEQ multiplex PCR; the TCRdb copy retains only in-frame clones and omits some. The data hold a few hundred thousand clones, with under 85% observed a single time. The sequenced material came from peripheral blood. All receptors derive from a man aged 25 to 45 who had recovered from COVID-19. Each CDR3 is given with its conserved first and last residue. D genes are given only for firm matches. Clone size is shown for a subset of rows, as once, few, many or a class of expanded clone.

V,size,D,J,CDR3,DNA
TRBV5-1,.,.,TRBJ1-1,CASRDRDEAFF,TGCGCCAGCCGCGACAGAGACGAAGCTTTCTTT
TRBV25-1,.,.,TRBJ1-1,CASSDPRTANTEAFF,TGTGCCAGCAGTGACCCGAGGACAGCTAACACTGAAGCTTTCTTT
TRBV24-1,.,TRBD1,TRBJ1-2,CATSAGTGTGEDGYTF,TGTGCCACCAGTGCGGGAACCGGGACAGGGGAAGATGGCTACACCTTC
TRBV12-3/TRBV12-4,.,.,TRBJ2-3,CASSPHPRTQYF,TGTGCCAGCAGCCCACACCCTCGTACGCAGTATTTT
TRBV7-2,.,TRBD1,TRBJ1-3,CASSKGTGGIRSGGNTIYF,TGTGCCAGCAGCAAAGGGACAGGGGGCATTCGTTCGGGCGGAAACACCATATATTTT
TRBV19,.,TRBD2,TRBJ2-1,CASRMGGKSARRYNEQFF,TGTGCCAGTAGGATGGGGGGGAAATCCGCTCGCCGCTACAATGAGCAGTTCTTC
TRBV29-1,few,.,TRBJ2-1,CSVGGAGEQFF,TGCAGCGTTGGTGGTGCGGGGGAGCAGTTCTTC
TRBV5-1,.,.,TRBJ2-7,CASSDGGTYEQYF,TGCGCCAGCAGCGACGGGGGAACCTACGAGCAGTACTTC
TRBV11-2,.,.,TRBJ1-4,CASSSARGWGEKLFF,TGTGCCAGCAGCAGCGCAAGGGGGTGGGGCGAAAAACTGTTTTTT
TRBV5-6,.,TRBD1,TRBJ1-1,CASSFLTGLARPTEAFF,TGTGCCAGCAGCTTCTTGACAGGGCTGGCGCGACCCACTGAAGCTTTCTTT
TRBV5-5,.,.,TRBJ1-6,CASSLDWLVVDSPLHF,TGTGCCAGCAGCCTTGATTGGTTGGTAGTAGATTCACCCCTCCACTTT
TRBV20-1,.,TRBD1,TRBJ1-1,CSARGPSEAFF,TGCAGTGCGAGGGGGCCATCTGAAGCTTTCTTT
TRBV3-1/TRBV3-2,.,TRBD2,TRBJ2-3,CASSRPGGGTDTQYF,TGTGCCAGCAGCCGCCCTGGGGGGGGCACAGATACGCAGTATTTT
TRBV7-8,.,.,TRBJ2-2,CASSIQNTGELFF,TGTGCCAGCAGCATACAGAACACCGGGGAGCTGTTTTTT
TRBV5-4,.,.,TRBJ1-2,CASSLEGVGGYTF,TGTGCCAGCAGCTTGGAAGGGGTGGGTGGCTACACCTTC
TRBV25-1,.,.,TRBJ1-2,CASSELTDNYGYTF,TGTGCCAGCAGTGAGTTGACAGACAACTATGGCTACACCTTC